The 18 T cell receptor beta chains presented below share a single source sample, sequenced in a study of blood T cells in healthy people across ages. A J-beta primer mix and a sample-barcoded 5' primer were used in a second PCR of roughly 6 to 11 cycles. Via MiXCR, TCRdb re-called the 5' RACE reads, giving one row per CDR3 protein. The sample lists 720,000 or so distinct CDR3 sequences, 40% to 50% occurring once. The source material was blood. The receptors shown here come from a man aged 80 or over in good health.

CDR3: CASSQDVRAGGAFF. The CDR3 DNA reads as TGCGCCAGCAGCCAAGATGTGCGTGCAGGGGGAGCTTTCTTT. The rearrangement uses TRBV4-1 and TRBJ1-1; 7 nucleotides line up with TRBD1. Germline CDR1 reads MGHRA; CDR2 reads YSYEKL. The CDR3 loop spans 14 amino acids. Unmatched junction bases numbered 8, after V lost 0 bases and J lost 10 bases.

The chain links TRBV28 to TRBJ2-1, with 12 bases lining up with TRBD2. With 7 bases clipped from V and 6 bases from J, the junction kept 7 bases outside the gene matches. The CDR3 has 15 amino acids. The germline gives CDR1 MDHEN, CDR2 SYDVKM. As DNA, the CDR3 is TGTGCCAGCATGACACTAGCGGGAGGTACCAATGAGCAGTTCTTC. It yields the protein CASMTLAGGTNEQFF.

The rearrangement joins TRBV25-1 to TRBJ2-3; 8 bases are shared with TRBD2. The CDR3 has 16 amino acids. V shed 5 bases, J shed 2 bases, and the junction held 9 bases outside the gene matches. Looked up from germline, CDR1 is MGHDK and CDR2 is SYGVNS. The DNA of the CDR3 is TGTGCCAGCAGTAGGGCGGGGGGATACTCCACAGATACGCAGTATTTT. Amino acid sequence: CASSRAGGYSTDTQYF.

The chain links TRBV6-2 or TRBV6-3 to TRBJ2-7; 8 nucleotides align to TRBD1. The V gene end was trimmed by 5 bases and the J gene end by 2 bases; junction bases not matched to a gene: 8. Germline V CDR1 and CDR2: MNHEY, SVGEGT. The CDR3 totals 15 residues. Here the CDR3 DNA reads TGTGCCAGCAGTGCAACCGGGACAGGAGCCTACGAGCAGTACTTC. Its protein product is CASSATGTGAYEQYF.

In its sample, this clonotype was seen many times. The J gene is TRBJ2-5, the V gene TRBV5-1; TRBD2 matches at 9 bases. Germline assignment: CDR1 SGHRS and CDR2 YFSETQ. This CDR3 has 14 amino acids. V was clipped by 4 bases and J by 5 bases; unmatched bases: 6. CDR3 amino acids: CASSIAGVRETQYF. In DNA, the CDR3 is TGCGCCAGCAGCATAGCGGGAGTACGGGAGACCCAGTACTTC.

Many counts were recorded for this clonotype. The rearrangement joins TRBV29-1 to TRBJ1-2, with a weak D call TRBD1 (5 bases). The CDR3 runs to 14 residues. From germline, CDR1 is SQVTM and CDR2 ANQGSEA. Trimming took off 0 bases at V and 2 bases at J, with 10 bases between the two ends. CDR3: CSVEEGAENYGYTF. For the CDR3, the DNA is TGCAGCGTTGAAGAAGGGGCCGAGAACTATGGCTACACCTTC.

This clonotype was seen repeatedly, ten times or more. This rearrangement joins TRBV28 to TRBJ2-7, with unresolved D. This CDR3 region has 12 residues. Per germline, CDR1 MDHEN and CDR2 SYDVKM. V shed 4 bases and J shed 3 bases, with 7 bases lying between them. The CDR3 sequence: CASSSANYEQYF. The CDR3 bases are TGTGCCAGCAGTTCTGCCAACTACGAGCAGTACTTC.

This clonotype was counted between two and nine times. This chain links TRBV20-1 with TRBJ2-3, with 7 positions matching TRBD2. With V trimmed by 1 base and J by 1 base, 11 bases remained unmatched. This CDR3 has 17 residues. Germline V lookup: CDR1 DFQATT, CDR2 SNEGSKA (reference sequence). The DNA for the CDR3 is TGCAGTGCTAGAGGTTTGGGGCTAGCGGAGGGCACAGATACGCAGTATTTT. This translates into CSARGLGLAEGTDTQYF.

The CDR3 DNA reads as TGTGCCAGCAGCTTACCTAATTCCGAGGGTGAGACCCAGTTCTTC. It codes for CASSLPNSEGETQFF. V is TRBV11-2 and J is TRBJ2-1; D possibly corresponds to TRBD2 (5 bases). The CDR3 spans 15 residues. Germline V gives CDR1 SGHAT, CDR2 FQNNGV. V was trimmed by 2 bases and J by 13 bases, leaving 21 bases between them.

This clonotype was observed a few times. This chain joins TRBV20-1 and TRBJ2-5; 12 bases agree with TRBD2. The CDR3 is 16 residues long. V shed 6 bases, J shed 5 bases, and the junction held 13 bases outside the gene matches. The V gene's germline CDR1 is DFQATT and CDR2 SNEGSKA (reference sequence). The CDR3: CSATSKGLAGGETQYF. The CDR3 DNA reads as TGCAGTGCCACATCCAAGGGACTAGCGGGTGGGGAGACCCAGTACTTC.

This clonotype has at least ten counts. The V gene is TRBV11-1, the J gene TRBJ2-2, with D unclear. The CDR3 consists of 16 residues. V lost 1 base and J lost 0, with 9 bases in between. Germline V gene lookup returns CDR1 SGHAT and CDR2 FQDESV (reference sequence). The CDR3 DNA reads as TGTGCCAGCAGCTTAGGTCGGCAGGCGAACACCGGGGAGCTGTTTTTT. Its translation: CASSLGRQANTGELFF.

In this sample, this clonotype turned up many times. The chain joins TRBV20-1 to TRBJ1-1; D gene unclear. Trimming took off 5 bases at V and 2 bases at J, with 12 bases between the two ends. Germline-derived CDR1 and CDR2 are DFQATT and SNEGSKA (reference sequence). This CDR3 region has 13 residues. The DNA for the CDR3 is TGCAGTGCTCCAAGCGGAGGTAACACTGAAGCTTTCTTT. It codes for CSAPSGGNTEAFF.

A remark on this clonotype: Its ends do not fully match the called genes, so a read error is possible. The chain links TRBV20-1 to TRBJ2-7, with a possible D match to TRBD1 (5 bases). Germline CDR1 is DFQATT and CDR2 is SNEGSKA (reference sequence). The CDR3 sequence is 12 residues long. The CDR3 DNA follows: TGCAGGGCTAGAGACAGCCTCTACGAGCAGTACTTC. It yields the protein CRARDSLYEQYF.

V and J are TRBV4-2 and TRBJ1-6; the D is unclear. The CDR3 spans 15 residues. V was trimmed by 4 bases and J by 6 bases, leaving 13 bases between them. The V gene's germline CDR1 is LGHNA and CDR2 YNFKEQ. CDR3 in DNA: TGTGCCAGCAGCCCCGCCGGGCCTCTTAATTCACCCCTCCACTTT. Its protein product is CASSPAGPLNSPLHF.

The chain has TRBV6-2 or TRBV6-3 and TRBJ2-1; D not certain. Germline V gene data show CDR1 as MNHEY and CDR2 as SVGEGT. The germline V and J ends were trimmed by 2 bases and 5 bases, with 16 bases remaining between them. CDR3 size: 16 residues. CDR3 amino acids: CASSYAGLKRNNEQFF. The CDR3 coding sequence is TGTGCCAGCAGTTACGCAGGCCTTAAGAGGAACAATGAGCAGTTCTTC.

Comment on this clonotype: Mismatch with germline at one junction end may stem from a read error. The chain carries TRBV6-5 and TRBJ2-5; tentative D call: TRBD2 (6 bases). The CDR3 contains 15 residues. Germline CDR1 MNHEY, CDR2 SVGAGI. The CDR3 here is CASSITKPGAREQYF. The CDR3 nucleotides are TGCGCCAGCAGTATCACTAAGCCAGGAGCTCGGGAGCAGTACTTC.

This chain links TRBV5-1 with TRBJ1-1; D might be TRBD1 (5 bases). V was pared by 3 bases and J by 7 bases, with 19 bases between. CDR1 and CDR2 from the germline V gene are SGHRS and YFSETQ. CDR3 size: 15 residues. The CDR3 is CASSSDPAGPVEAFF. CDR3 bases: TGCGCCAGCAGCTCCGACCCGGCAGGGCCAGTTGAAGCTTTCTTT.

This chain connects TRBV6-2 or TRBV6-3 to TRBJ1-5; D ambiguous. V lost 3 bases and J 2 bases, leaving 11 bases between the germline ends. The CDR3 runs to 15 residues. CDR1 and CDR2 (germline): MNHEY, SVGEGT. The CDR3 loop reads CASSYQAVGNQPQHF. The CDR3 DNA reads TGTGCCAGCAGTTATCAGGCCGTGGGCAATCAGCCCCAGCATTTT.